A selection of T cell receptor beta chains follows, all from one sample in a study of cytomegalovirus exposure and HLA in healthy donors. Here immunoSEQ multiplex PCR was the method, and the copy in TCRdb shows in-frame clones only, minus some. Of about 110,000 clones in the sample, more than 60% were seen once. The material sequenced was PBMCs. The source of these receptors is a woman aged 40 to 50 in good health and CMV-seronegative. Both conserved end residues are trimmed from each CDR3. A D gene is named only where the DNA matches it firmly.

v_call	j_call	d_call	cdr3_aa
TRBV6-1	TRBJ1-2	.	ASSGPAGQKGNGYT
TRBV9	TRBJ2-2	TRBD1	ASSVAPPGQTGELF
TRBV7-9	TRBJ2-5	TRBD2	ASSPSGGTETQY
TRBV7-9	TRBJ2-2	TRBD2	ASSFIFGGGTGELF
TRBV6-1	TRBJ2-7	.	ASSGAYEQY
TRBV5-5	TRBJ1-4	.	ASSLYFTEKLF
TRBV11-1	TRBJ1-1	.	ASSLAATREGEAF
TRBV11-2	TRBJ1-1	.	ASTSLQTLLGGYTEAF
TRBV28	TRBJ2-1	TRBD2	ASSSLVAGGSYNEQF
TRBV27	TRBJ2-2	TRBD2	ASSLGSTGTSFTGELF
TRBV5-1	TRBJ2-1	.	ASSETQGEQF
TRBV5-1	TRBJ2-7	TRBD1	ASSLGTGGFYEQY
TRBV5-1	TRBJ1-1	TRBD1	ASSAGQPNTEAF
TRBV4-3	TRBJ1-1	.	ASSQTLPRQEGGSTEAF
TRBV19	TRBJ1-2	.	ASSIPPFDYGYT
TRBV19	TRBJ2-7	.	ASSRNRANEQY